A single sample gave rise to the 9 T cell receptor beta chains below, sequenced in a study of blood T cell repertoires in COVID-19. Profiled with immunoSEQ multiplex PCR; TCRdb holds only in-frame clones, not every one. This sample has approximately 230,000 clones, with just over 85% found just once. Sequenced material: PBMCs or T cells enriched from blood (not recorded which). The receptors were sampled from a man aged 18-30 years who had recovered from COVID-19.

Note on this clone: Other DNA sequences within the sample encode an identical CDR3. The CDR3 DNA follows: TGTGCCAGCAGCCCACTAGCGGGAGGATTCAATGAGCAGTTCTTC. It encodes CASSPLAGGFNEQFF. V gene TRBV7-9 combines with J gene TRBJ2-1; 12 nucleotides line up with TRBD2. This CDR3 contains 15 residues. Germline values: CDR1 SEHNR, CDR2 FQNEAQ (reference sequence). With 5 bases clipped from V and 6 bases from J, the junction kept 5 bases outside the gene matches. Filled out from reference TRBV7-9 and TRBJ2-1, the complete variable domain reads DTGVSQNPRHKITKRGQNVTFRCDPISEHNRLYWYRQTLGQGPEFLTYFQNEAQLEKSRLLSDRFSAERPKGSFSTLEIQRTEQGDSAMYLCASSPLAGGFNEQFFGPGTRLTVL.

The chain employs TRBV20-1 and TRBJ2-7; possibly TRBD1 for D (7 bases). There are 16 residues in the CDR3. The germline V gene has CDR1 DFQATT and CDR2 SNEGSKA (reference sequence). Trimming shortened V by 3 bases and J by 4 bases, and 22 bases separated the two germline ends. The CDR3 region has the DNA TGCAGTGCTAGTGGCAGGGGGAGACTAGAAGGATACGAGCAGTACTTC. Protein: CSASGRGRLEGYEQYF.

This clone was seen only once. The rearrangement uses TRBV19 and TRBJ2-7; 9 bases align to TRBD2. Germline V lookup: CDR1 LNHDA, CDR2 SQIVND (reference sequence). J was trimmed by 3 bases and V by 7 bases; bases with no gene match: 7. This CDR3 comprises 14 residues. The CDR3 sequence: CASTRTSASYEQYF. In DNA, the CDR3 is TGTGCCAGTACCCGGACTAGCGCGAGCTACGAGCAGTACTTC.

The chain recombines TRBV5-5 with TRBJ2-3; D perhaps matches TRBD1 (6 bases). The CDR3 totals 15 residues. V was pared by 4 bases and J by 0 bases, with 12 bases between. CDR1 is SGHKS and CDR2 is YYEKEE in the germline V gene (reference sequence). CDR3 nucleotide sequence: TGTGCCAGCAGCGCAGGACAGCTCAGCACAGATACGCAGTATTTT. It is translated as CASSAGQLSTDTQYF.

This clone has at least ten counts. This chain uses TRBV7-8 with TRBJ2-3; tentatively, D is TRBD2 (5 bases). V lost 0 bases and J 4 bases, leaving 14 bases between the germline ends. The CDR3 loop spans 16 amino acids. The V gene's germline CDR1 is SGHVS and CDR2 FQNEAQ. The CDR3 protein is CASSLAAAWGADTQYF. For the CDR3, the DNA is TGTGCCAGCAGCTTAGCGGCCGCTTGGGGAGCAGATACGCAGTATTTT.

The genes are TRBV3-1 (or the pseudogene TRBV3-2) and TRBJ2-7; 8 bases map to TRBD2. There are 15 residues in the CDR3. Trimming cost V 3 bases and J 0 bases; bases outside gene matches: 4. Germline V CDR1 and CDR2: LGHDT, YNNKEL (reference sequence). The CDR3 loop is CASSHERESSYEQYF. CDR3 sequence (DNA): TGTGCCAGCAGCCATGAGCGGGAGAGCTCCTACGAGCAGTACTTC.

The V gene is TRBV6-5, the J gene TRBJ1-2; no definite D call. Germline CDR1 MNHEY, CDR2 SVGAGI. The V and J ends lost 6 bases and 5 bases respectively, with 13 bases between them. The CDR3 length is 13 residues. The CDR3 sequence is CASSFEREYGYTF. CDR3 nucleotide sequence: TGTGCCAGCAGCTTCGAACGCGAGTATGGCTACACCTTC.

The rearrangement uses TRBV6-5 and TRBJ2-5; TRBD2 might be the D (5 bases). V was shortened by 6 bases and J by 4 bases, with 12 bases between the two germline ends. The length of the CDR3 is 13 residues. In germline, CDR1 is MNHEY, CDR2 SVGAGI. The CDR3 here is CASRNGVGETQYF. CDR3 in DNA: TGTGCCAGCAGGAACGGGGTTGGAGAGACCCAGTACTTC.

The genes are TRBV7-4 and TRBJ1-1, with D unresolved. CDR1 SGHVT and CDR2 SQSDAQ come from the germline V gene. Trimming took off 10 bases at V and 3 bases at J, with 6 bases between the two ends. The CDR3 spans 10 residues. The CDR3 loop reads CAMRDTEAFF. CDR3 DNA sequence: TGTGCCATGAGGGACACTGAAGCTTTCTTT.